This TCR beta chain derives from a study of CXCR3-negative and CXCR3-positive naive CD8 T cells (dated by TCRdb to the late 2010s). Study-wide context: In total, 110 million to 150 million TRB reads were obtained, corresponding to roughly 1.5 +/- 0.3 million reads per library. Data from some twelve donors, pooled across two independent experiments, went into the diversity and physicochemical repertoire analyses. Naive subsets from a handful of donors and memory cells from 3 donors were included in the TRBV-TRBJ cluster analysis. The full study reports these points: Compared with CXCR3-negative naive cells, CXCR3-positive naive cells had TRB CDR3s with higher hydrophobicity (lower Kidera factor 4), lower energy, and higher strength and volume indices. Comparably high repertoire diversity was found in both naive subsets, whereas much lower repertoire diversity was found in memory CD8+ T cells. TRBV-TRBJ usage was similar between naive CXCR3-negative and CXCR3-positive cells from the same donor, while memory cells showed distinct patterns. Because surface CD5, which is linked to self-reactivity in mice, was comparable between the naive subsets, TCR interaction strength was also inferred from TRB CDR3 physicochemical properties. CXCR3 expression partially decreased after cryopreservation, so most assays used freshly isolated PBMCs.

For every CD8+ T cell subset, approximately 330,000 cells were flow-sorted straight into RLT lysis buffer, and each subset was sorted in triplicate. To exclude memory contaminants, naive CD8+ T cells were stringently defined as CD45RO-CCR7+CD27+CD95-. Peripheral blood mononuclear cells were isolated from buffy coats using standard density gradient centrifugation. A FACSAria III was used to flow-sort naive CXCR3-negative and CXCR3-positive CD8+ T cells. An RNeasy Mini Kit was used to extract total RNA from the sorted cells. Inclusive of the bounding cysteine and phenylalanine, the CDR3 is 11 residues long. This entry has no DNA. The germline V gene (reference sequence) supplies CDR1 MNHEY and CDR2 SMNVEV. The sequencer was a NextSeq 550. The Human TCR Profiling Kit (MiLaboratory) was used to make UMI-labeled 5' RACE TRB cDNA libraries. cDNA synthesis used the entire amount of extracted RNA, and PCR amplification then used the entire amount of cDNA produced. Libraries were prepared in parallel with an identical number of PCR cycles. Per the source publication's procedure: MIGEC and MiXCR extracted about 48,000 +/- 9,800 unique UMI-labeled TRB cDNA molecules per library, requiring at least two reads per UMI. An average of roughly 40,000 +/- 10,000 functional in-frame TRB CDR3 nucleotide clonotypes without stop codons was found per library. After downsampling to 5000 UMI-labeled TRB molecules per sample, diversity metrics such as normalized Shannon-Wiener and Chao1 were calculated in VDJtools. For the central five CDR3 residues, VDJtools calculated physicochemical properties weighted by clonotype size, namely interaction energy, strength, volume and Kidera factor 4. TCRdb reprocessed the sequencing reads and holds a single record per CDR3 protein sequence, with no DNA. The V and J calls were not made by the authors but by TCRdb's processing. The sample's table lists a count of about 42,000 distinct CDR3 sequences. Roughly 2.5% of the sample is in the top ten clones.

Note on this clonotype: Its cognate antigen has yet to be identified.

The chain uses TRBV27 and TRBJ2-7. The sequenced material came from naive CXCR3- CD8+ T cells from blood. The sample's cell subset or site label, in plain terms: CD45RO-CCR7+CD27+CD95- naive CD8+ T cells lacking CXCR3 (TNR3-). This clonotype originated in a human donor in good health. Some clones in this sample may be carry-over from other donors' samples. CDR3 sequence: CASSFLDEQYF.